This is a list of T cell receptor beta chains from one sample in a study of a mutant IDH1 vaccine in newly diagnosed glioma. The table came from immunoSEQ multiplex PCR; TCRdb's copy has only in-frame clones and leaves some out. The sample shows 45,000 to 60,000 clones, about 83% of them seen only once. Specimen: PBMCs, collected from a glioma patient treated with radiotherapy, temozolomide or both. The receptors here all came from a woman between 35 and 50 years old with glioma. Each CDR3 is given with its conserved first and last residue. D genes are given only for firm matches.

D gene	V gene	J gene	CDR3 DNA	CDR3 protein
NA	TRBV7-8	TRBJ1-4	TGTGCCAGCAGCTTATCAGGTGCAACTAATGAAAAACTGTTTTTT	CASSLSGATNEKLFF
NA	TRBV5-1	TRBJ2-7	TGCGCCAGCAGCTTGGGGACAGTATACGAGCAGTACTTC	CASSLGTVYEQYF
NA	TRBV5-1	TRBJ1-1	TGCGCCAGCAGCTTGGCGGCAGAAGCAAACACTGAAGCTTTCTTT	CASSLAAEANTEAFF
NA	TRBV13	TRBJ2-7	TGTGCCAGCAGCGACAATGGCGGAGAGCAGTACTTC	CASSDNGGEQYF
NA	TRBV7-7	TRBJ2-3	TGTGCTAGCAGCCCTAGTGGGCTGGGGGATACGCAGTATTTT	CASSPSGLGDTQYF
NA	TRBV7-2	TRBJ2-7	TGTGCCAGCAGCTTAGGACACTTCTACGAGCAGTACTTC	CASSLGHFYEQYF
NA	TRBV7-2	TRBJ1-3	TGTGCCAGCAGCCGGTGGGACCGTGGATCCTCTGGAAACACCATATATTTT	CASSRWDRGSSGNTIYF
NA	TRBV6-1	TRBJ1-2	TGTGCCAGCAGTGAAGGGGGGGCCTGGGGCTACACCTTC	CASSEGGAWGYTF
TRBD1	TRBV6-1	TRBJ2-7	TGTGCCACCCAGGGGTGGACAGGTTATCGGAACGAGCAGTACTTC	CATQGWTGYRNEQYF
TRBD2	TRBV9	TRBJ2-7	TGTGCCAGCAGCGCCCCGTCTGGGACTAGCGTTGGGGAGCAGTACTTC	CASSAPSGTSVGEQYF
NA	TRBV7-2	TRBJ2-1	TGTGCCAGCAGGTTAACTTACAATGAGCAGTTCTTC	CASRLTYNEQFF
NA	TRBV14	TRBJ2-7	TGTGCCAGCAGCTCACTTCAGATAGGGAGAAGTTGGGAGCAAATCTACGAGCAGTACTTC	CASSSLQIGRSWEQIYEQYF
TRBD2	TRBV9	TRBJ2-1	TGTGCCAGCAGCGTAGCGGGGGGGCCCGCCAATGAGCAGTTCTTC	CASSVAGGPANEQFF
NA	TRBV12-5	TRBJ1-2	TGTGCTAGTGGTTTGGTACTCGGGGAAAGCTATGGCTACACCTTC	CASGLVLGESYGYTF
TRBD1	TRBV7-2	TRBJ2-5	TGTGCCAGCAGTTGGGACAGCCAAGAGACCCAGTACTTC	CASSWDSQETQYF